Listed here are 11 T cell receptor beta chains from one sample, sequenced in a study of cytomegalovirus exposure and HLA in healthy donors. 13 Jbeta primers and 60 Vbeta primers were used for the PCR. Libraries were prepared by immunoSEQ multiplex PCR; TCRdb keeps only in-frame clonotypes and omits some of them. The sample has 110,000 to 150,000 clones, 80% seen once. Sequences were obtained from PBMCs. Receptor source: a middle-aged man in good health and CMV-seronegative.

The V call is TRBV5-4, the J call TRBJ2-5; D uncertain. The length of the CDR3 is 13 residues. Deletions cut 4 bases from V and 5 bases from J, with 12 bases between. Per the germline V gene, CDR1 is SGHNT and CDR2 is YYREEE (reference sequence). CDR3 amino acids: CASSQQSEETQYF. For the CDR3, the DNA is TGTGCCAGCAGCCAGCAGTCGGAGGAGACCCAGTACTTC.

The V and J genes are TRBV4-3 and TRBJ1-2, with D unclear. Trimming stripped 4 bases from V and 7 bases from J, with 10 bases between. CDR3 length equals 12 residues. CDR1 is LGHNA, CDR2 YSLEER, per germline. CDR3 protein: CASSPGVGGYTF. Here the CDR3 DNA reads TGCGCCAGCAGCCCTGGAGTTGGTGGCTACACCTTC.

This clone occurred a few times. The junction departs from germline at one end; a sequencing error may be responsible. Other DNA sequences in this sample translate to the same CDR3. The chain is built from TRBV4-3 and TRBJ1-5, with TRBD1 matching 8 bases. Germline CDR1 LGHNA, CDR2 YSLEER. The CDR3 runs to 16 residues. The CDR3 spells CASSQDEAGGNQPQHF. DNA of the CDR3: TGCGCCAGCAGCCAAGATGAGGCAGGGGGCAATCAGCCTCAGCATTTT.

The chain combines TRBV29-1 with TRBJ1-2; possible D gene TRBD1, 5 bases. The CDR3 totals 15 residues. Trimming removed 1 base from V and 3 bases from J, with 15 bases in between. Looked up from germline, CDR1 is SQVTM and CDR2 is ANQGSEA. In DNA, the CDR3 is TGCAGCGTTGAAGGGTCAGGGCTTTTTTACTATGGCTACACCTTC. This encodes CSVEGSGLFYYGYTF.

The genes are TRBV7-2 and TRBJ1-1; D is possibly TRBD1 (6 bases). Germline assignment: CDR1 SGHTA and CDR2 FQGNSA. The CDR3 is made up of 14 amino acids. V lost 1 base and J lost 4, with 10 bases in between. The CDR3 DNA is TGTGCCAGCAGCTTAGTTCAGGGGTTCACTGAAGCTTTCTTT. Its translation: CASSLVQGFTEAFF.

The J gene is TRBJ1-4, the V gene TRBV18; 8 bases are a match to TRBD1. The V gene's germline CDR1 is KGHSH and CDR2 LQKENI. V shed 5 bases, J shed 7 bases, and the junction held 6 bases outside the gene matches. The length of the CDR3 is 14 residues. The CDR3 spells CASSTDREGEKLFF. As DNA, the CDR3 is TGTGCCAGCTCAACGGACAGGGAAGGTGAAAAACTGTTTTTT.

This chain joins TRBV29-1 and TRBJ2-7; 10 positions agree with TRBD1. CDR3 length: 13 amino acids. In germline, CDR1 is SQVTM, CDR2 ANQGSEA. V shed 6 bases and J 5 bases; nucleotides not matched to a gene: 7. CDR3 DNA sequence: TGCAGCGTCCTACCGGGACAGGGGAACGAGCAGTACTTC. Encoded protein: CSVLPGQGNEQYF.

The chain employs TRBV6-5 and TRBJ2-7; 7 bases match TRBD2. Germline V gene data show CDR1 as MNHEY and CDR2 as SVGAGI. The ends lost 6 bases at V and 2 bases at J; junction bases unmatched: 7. This CDR3 has 14 amino acids. CDR3 bases: TGTGCCAGCAGCAGAAGGGGAGGGACCTACGAGCAGTACTTC. Its translation: CASSRRGGTYEQYF.

The chain links TRBV10-1 to TRBJ2-3, with D perhaps matching TRBD1 (5 bases). Between the trimmed V and J ends, which lost 4 bases and 3 bases, there was a span of 8 bases. Germline CDR1 and CDR2: WNHNN and SYGVQD (reference sequence). The CDR3 spans 13 residues. The CDR3 region is CASSAGFTDTQYF. The DNA of the CDR3 is TGCGCCAGCAGTGCAGGGTTTACAGATACGCAGTATTTT.

The chain combines TRBV28 with TRBJ1-2; maybe TRBD1 (6 bases). Trimming stripped 4 bases from V and 2 bases from J, with 11 bases between. Germline V CDR1 and CDR2: MDHEN, SYDVKM. The CDR3 has 14 residues. The CDR3 loop reads CASSSQGMNYGYTF. CDR3 sequence (DNA): TGTGCCAGCAGTTCCCAGGGGATGAACTATGGCTACACCTTC.

This chain links TRBV9 with TRBJ2-5; possibly TRBD2 for D (6 bases). The CDR3 covers 18 residues. V gave up 0 bases and J gave up 3 bases, with 21 bases separating them. CDR1 and CDR2 from the germline V gene are SGDLS and YYNGEE. CDR3 protein: CASSVVVERSGLKETQYF. The CDR3 nucleotides are TGTGCCAGCAGCGTAGTAGTGGAACGAAGCGGGCTTAAAGAGACCCAGTACTTC.